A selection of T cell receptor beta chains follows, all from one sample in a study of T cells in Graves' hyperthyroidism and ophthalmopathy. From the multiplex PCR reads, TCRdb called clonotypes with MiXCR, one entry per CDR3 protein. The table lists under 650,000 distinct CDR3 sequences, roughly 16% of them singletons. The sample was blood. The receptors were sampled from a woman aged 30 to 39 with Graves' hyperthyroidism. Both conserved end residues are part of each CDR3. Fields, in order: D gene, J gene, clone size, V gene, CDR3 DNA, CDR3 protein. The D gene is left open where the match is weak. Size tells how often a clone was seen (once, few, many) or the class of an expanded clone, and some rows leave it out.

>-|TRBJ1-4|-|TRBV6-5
TGTGCCAGCAGTTATCGGGCCGACACAGGGACGGGGGAAAAACTGTTTTTT
CASSYRADTGTGEKLFF
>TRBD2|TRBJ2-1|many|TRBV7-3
TGTGCCAGCAGCTTAATACCGGGACTAGCGAGCAATGAGCAGTTCTTC
CASSLIPGLASNEQFF
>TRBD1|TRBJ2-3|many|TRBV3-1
TGTGCCAGCAGCCAAAGGGGACAGGGGAGCACAGATACGCAGTATTTT
CASSQRGQGSTDTQYF
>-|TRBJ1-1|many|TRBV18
TGTGCCAGCTCACCTCAGGAGGCAGGGAGGGATGAAGCTTTCTTT
CASSPQEAGRDEAFF
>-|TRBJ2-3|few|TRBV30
TGTGCCTGGAGTGTCTGGCGCACAGATACGCAGTATTTT
CAWSVWRTDTQYF
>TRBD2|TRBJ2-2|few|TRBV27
TGTGCCAGCAGTTTAGTTGGCGGGAGTATAAGGGAGCTGTTTTTT
CASSLVGGSIRELFF
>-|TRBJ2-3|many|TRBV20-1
TGCAGTGCTAGAGATCGCGGGGGCACAGATACGCAGTATTTT
CSARDRGGTDTQYF
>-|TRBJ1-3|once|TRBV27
TGTGCCAGCAGTCAGAAATCTTCTGGAAACACCATATATTTT
CASSQKSSGNTIYF
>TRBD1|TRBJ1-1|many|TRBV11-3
TGTGCCAGCAGCTTAGACTCCCTTATGACAGGGACTGAAGCTTTCTTT
CASSLDSLMTGTEAFF
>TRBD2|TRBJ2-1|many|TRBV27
TGTGCCAGCAGTTCTCCCGGGGGGGAGCAGTTCTTC
CASSSPGGEQFF
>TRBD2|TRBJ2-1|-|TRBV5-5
TGCGCCAGCAGCTTGGGACTAGCGGATAAGTTCTTC
CASSLGLADKFF
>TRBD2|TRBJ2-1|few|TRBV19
TGTGCCAGTAGTATTTTGTTTCGGACTAGCTTATACAATGAGCAGTTCTTC
CASSILFRTSLYNEQFF
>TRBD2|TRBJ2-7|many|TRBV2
TGTGCCAGCAGAAATAGCGGGAGGTCGGGCGAGCAGTACTTC
CASRNSGRSGEQYF
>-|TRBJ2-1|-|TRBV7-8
TGTGCCAGCAGCCCCTTGTCTGTCGCCGCCGGTGGGCAGTTCTTC
CASSPLSVAAGGQFF
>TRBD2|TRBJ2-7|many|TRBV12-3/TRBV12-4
TGTGCCAGCAGTCCCACTAGCGGGAGGGCCCAGCAGTACTTC
CASSPTSGRAQQYF
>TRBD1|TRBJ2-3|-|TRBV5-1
TGCGCCAGCAGGGATGACAGGGAACAAAAACATAGAACCTCAGATACGCAGTATTTT
CASRDDREQKHRTSDTQYF
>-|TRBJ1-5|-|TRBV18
TGTGCCAGCTCAGTGACAGATAGCAATCAGCCCCAGCATTTT
CASSVTDSNQPQHF
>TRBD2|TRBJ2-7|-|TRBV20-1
TGCAGTGCTAGAGGACTAGCGGGAGTGTCTACTTCCTACGAGCAGTACTTC
CSARGLAGVSTSYEQYF
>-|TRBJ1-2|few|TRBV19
TGTGCCAGTAGTATGAAGAGGGAGAGCTACACCTTC
CASSMKRESYTF
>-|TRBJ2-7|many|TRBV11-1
TGTGCCAGCAGCTTAAGGGTCAACTACGAGCAGTACTTC
CASSLRVNYEQYF
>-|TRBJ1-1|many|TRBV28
TGTGCCAGCAATCGGGGAGGGGGTACTGAAGCTTTCTTT
CASNRGGGTEAFF
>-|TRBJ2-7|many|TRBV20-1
TGCAGTGCTCCCTCGATACGGCCCCCTCTTGAAAAGCAGTACTTC
CSAPSIRPPLEKQYF
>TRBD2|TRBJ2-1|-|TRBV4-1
TGCGCCAGCAGCCGAGGGGATGGGAGGGTTGGGAATGAGCAGTTCTTC
CASSRGDGRVGNEQFF
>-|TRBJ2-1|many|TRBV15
TGTGCCACCGGACGCAGAGTGAATAATGAGCAGTTCTTC
CATGRRVNNEQFF
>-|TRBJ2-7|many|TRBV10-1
TGCGCCAGCAGTGCCGCCCCGACACTGGCCTCCTACGAGCAGTACTTC
CASSAAPTLASYEQYF
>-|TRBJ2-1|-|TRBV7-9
TGTGCCAGCAGCCCGGGGAGCCTCTCCTACAATGAGCAGTTCTTC
CASSPGSLSYNEQFF
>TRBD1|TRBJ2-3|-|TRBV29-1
TGCAGCGTTCTGACAGGGGCGGGCACAGATACGCAGTATTTT
CSVLTGAGTDTQYF
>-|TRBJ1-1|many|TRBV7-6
TGTGCCAGCAGCCAAGGACAGCGGAACACTGAAGCTTTCTTT
CASSQGQRNTEAFF
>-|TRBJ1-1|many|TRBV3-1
TGTGCCAGCAGCCAAGGGGTTTGGGGAGGGAGCACTGAAGCTTTCTTT
CASSQGVWGGSTEAFF
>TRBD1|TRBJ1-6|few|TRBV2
TGTGCCAGCAGTGGGGGGGGCAGGGGGCATTCACCCCTCCACTTT
CASSGGGRGHSPLHF
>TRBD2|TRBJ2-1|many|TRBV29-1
TGCAGCGTTCCCCGGGGGTGGGTAGCGGGAGGGCCTGGAATCGATGAGCAGTTCTTC
CSVPRGWVAGGPGIDEQFF
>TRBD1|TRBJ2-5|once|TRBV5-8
TGTGCCAGCAGCTTACAGGTTGACAGGGGCGGCCAAGAGACCCAGTACTTC
CASSLQVDRGGQETQYF
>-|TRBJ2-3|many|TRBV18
TGTGCCAGCTCACCAGAGAGCGGGTCCATCACAGATACGCAGTATTTT
CASSPESGSITDTQYF
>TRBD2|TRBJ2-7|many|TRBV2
TGTGCCAGCAAGCGGGGGTACGAGCAGTACTTC
CASKRGYEQYF
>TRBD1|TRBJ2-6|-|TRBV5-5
TGTGCCAGCAGCCTTACCCGACAGGGCAACTCTGGGGCCAACGTCCTGACTTTC
CASSLTRQGNSGANVLTF
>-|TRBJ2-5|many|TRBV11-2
TGTGCCAGCAGCTTAGCTGGCGGGGGCGGTGGGACCCAGTACTTC
CASSLAGGGGGTQYF
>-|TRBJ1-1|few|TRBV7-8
TGTGCCAGCAGCTTACCGAGTTACATGAACACTGAAGCTTTCTTT
CASSLPSYMNTEAFF
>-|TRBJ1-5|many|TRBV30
TGTGCCTGGAGTGGGGGACCGAATCAGCCCCAGCATTTT
CAWSGGPNQPQHF
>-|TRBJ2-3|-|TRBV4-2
TGTGCCAGCAGCCCCAGTTGGGAGCGCGCAGATACGCAGTATTTT
CASSPSWERADTQYF
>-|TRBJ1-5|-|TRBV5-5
TGTGCCAGCAGCGCCGGGAATAACCCGGGTAGCAATCAGCCCCAGCATTTT
CASSAGNNPGSNQPQHF
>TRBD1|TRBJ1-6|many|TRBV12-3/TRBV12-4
TGTGCCAGCAGTTCACAGGGGTGGACACCCCTCCACTTT
CASSSQGWTPLHF
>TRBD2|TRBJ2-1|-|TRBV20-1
TGCAGTGCTGAGACTAGCGGGCCCAACAATGAGCAGTTCTTC
CSAETSGPNNEQFF
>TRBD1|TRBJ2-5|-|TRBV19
TGTGCCAGTAATGCCGGGACAGGGAGACAAGAGACCCAGTACTTC
CASNAGTGRQETQYF
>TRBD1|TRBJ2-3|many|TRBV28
TGTGCCAGCAGTTCGACGACAGGGGGCCCCACAGAAGATACGCAGTATTTT
CASSSTTGGPTEDTQYF
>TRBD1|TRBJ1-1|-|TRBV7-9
TGTGCCAGCAGGTCACAGACAGGGGTGGGCACTGAAGCTTTCTTT
CASRSQTGVGTEAFF
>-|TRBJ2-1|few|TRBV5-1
TGCGCCAGCAGTCCTTTCAAGGAGCAGTTCTTC
CASSPFKEQFF
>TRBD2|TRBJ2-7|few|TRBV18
TGTGCCAGCTCACCTCGGCGGGAGAGTTACGAGCAGTACTTC
CASSPRRESYEQYF
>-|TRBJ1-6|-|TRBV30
TGTGCCTGGAGGCAAGAGGCAAGATCACCCCACGACTTT
CAWRQEARSPHDF
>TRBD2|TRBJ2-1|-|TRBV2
TGTGCCAGCAGCGGGAGGCATCGCAGATACAATGAGCAGTTCTTC
CASSGRHRRYNEQFF
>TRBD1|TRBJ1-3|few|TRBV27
TGTGCCAGCAGGGGGACAGGGAAAGGGAACGCCATATATTTT
CASRGTGKGNAIYF
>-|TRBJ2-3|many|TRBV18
TGTGCCAGCTCACCTTGGGCAGATACGCAGTATTTT
CASSPWADTQYF
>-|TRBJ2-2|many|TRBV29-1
TGCAGCGTTGAAGGCGGGAATGAAAACACCGGGGAGCTGTTTTTT
CSVEGGNENTGELFF
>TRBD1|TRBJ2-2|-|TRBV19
TGTGCCAGTAGTGGGACAGGAGAAGCCGGGGAGCTGTTTTTT
CASSGTGEAGELFF
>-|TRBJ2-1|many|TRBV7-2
TGTGCCAGCAGCCGAGACGTGGCCTACAATGAGCAGTTCTTC
CASSRDVAYNEQFF
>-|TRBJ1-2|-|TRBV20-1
TGCAGTGCTAGAGCACCCGGGCAGGTCATTCGAGGCTACACCTTC
CSARAPGQVIRGYTF
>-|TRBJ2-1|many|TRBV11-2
TGTGCCAGCAGCTTGGTAGGCGGGACGGGCAATGAGCAGTTCTTC
CASSLVGGTGNEQFF
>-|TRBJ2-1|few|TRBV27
TGTGCCAGCCTAGGTTCGTCCTACAATGAGCAGTTCTTC
CASLGSSYNEQFF